These 5 T cell receptor beta chains came from one sample sequenced in a study of spatial heterogeneity in lung cancer (dated by TCRdb to about 2019). The paper as a whole reports these results and caveats: The number of expanded intratumoral alpha and beta TCRs correlated with the tumor nonsynonymous mutation count.

Explained via the paper, the time point label denotes: sample taken at primary tumor resection. Preparation of the library involved 5' RACE. These reads were obtained on a NextSeq 500. TCRdb redid the processing of the public reads, applying fastp at Q25 and MiXCR, and retained in-frame beta chains. CDR3 protein duplicates are merged, each entry listing the most common genes and DNA. The sample has 5,700 or so distinct CDR3 sequences on record, about 7.7% of them singletons. The ten largest account for over 25% of the sample. The antigens of these receptors remain unknown. The sequences come from lung tumor tissue, collected at surgery. All receptors come from a female donor with early-stage non-small cell lung cancer.

This clonotype has at least ten counts. This beta chain is off target for a library built for alpha chains, so its abundance means little. This CDR3 is CASSQSDWDQNNEQFF. Here the CDR3 DNA reads TGCGCCAGCAGTCAATCGGACTGGGACCAGAACAATGAGCAGTTCTTC. V is TRBV23-1 and J is TRBJ2-1; tentatively, D is TRBD1 or TRBD2 (5 bases each). TRBV23-1 is an ORF, with its function uncertain. Deletions cut 0 bases from V and 5 bases from J, with 14 bases between. The CDR3 spans 16 residues.

This clonotype was found many times. One end of the junction is discordant with germline, which a read error may explain. Since the library was made to target alpha chains, this beta chain is a stray read and its abundance is not meaningful. V gene TRBV6-1 combines with J gene TRBJ2-5; 8 bases map to TRBD1. Germline V CDR1 and CDR2: MNHNS, SASEGT. The CDR3 covers 18 residues. In nucleotides, the CDR3 is TGTGCCAGCACTGAAGCCTTGCCGGGACAGGCGTACCAAGAGACCCAGTACTTC. Amino acid sequence: CASTEALPGQAYQETQYF.

On this clonotype itself: A much larger clone lies a single base off, so this may be a read error. This beta chain appears as a stray read in a library generated for alpha chains; its size is not informative. CDR3 residues: CASSHPGTPGDTIYF. The CDR3 bases are TGTGCCAGCAGCCATCCCGGGACACCCGGAGACACCATATATTTT. The rearrangement uses TRBV14 and TRBJ1-3; the D gene is possibly TRBD1 (6 bases). V shed 3 bases and J shed 8 bases, with 17 bases lying between them. Per germline, CDR1 SGHDN and CDR2 FVKESK. This CDR3 comprises 15 residues.

This clonotype was detected many times. This beta chain is an unintended read in a library built for alpha chains; its size means little. V gene TRBV15 combines with J gene TRBJ1-6, with D maybe TRBD1 (6 bases). The V gene's germline CDR1 is LNHNV and CDR2 YYDKDF (reference sequence). V dropped 8 bases and J dropped 10 bases, with 18 bases sitting between them. This CDR3 has 14 amino acids. CDR3 loop: CATSEGGSRSPLHF. The CDR3 DNA is TGTGCCACCTCGGAGGGGGGGTCTCGGTCACCCCTCCACTTT.

By share, this clonotype counts as medium-sized (0.01 to 0.1%). This beta chain lies outside the target of a library built for alpha chains; its clone size means little. The V and J genes are TRBV7-2 and TRBJ1-1; 9 bases agree with TRBD1. This CDR3 comprises 14 residues. The junction had 7 bases not matched to a gene; V was cut back by 6 bases and J by 5 bases. The germline V gene has CDR1 SGHTA and CDR2 FQGNSA. The CDR3 bases are TGTGCCAGCAGGCGCACAGGGGGCAAGACTGAAGCTTTCTTT. Amino acid sequence: CASRRTGGKTEAFF. Using reference TRBV7-2 and TRBJ1-1 for the parts outside the CDR3, the full variable domain is GAGVSQSPSNKVTEKGKDVELRCDPISGHTALYWYRQSLGQGLEFLIYFQGNSAPDKSGLPSDRFSAERTGGSVSTLTIQRTQQEDSAVYLCASRRTGGKTEAFFGQGTRLTVV.